This TCR beta chain is from a study of blood T cell repertoires in COVID-19. Study-wide context: Donors in the United States, Italy and Spain gave samples during acute or convalescent COVID-19. The analysed material was cDNA or gDNA that came from T cells, B-cell-depleted T cells, or PBMCs.

This clone was detected only a few times. In the original processing: Amplifying reference gene primers gave estimates of nucleated cell counts. Data came from immunoSEQ multiplex PCR; TCRdb stores just in-frame clones and leaves some out. V and J calls and clone size are given by that table; D and trimming were obtained from the DNA. This sample has some 240,000 clones; around three quarters occur once, and the top ten carry approximately 6.6%. The CDR3 contains 14 residues. The germline V gene has CDR1 KGHSH and CDR2 LQKENI. The V segment lost 6 bases and the J segment 7 bases; nucleotides outside the gene matches: 9.

The TCR was taken from a woman aged 70 to 79 with acute or convalescent COVID-19. The sequencing input was peripheral blood. The genes are TRBV18 and TRBJ1-5; 7 nucleotides agree with TRBD1. The CDR3 DNA sequence: TGTGCCAGCTCCCCAGACAGGGTAGGGCAGCCCCAGCATTTT. Translating gives CASSPDRVGQPQHF. Full variable domain (outside the CDR3, taken from reference TRBV18 and TRBJ1-5): NAGVMQNPRHLVRRRGQEARLRCSPMKGHSHVYWYRQLPEEGLKFMVYLQKENIIDESGMPKERFSAEFPKEGPSILRIQQVVRGDSAAYFCASSPDRVGQPQHFGDGTRLSIL.